A selection of T cell receptor beta chains follows, all from one sample in a study of blood T cell repertoires in COVID-19. The data were produced by immunoSEQ multiplex PCR, yet TCRdb's version contains in-frame clones alone and is incomplete. Among fewer than 350,000 clones listed, about 83% were seen once. The sample consisted of PBMCs or T cells enriched from blood (not recorded which). These receptor sequences come from a woman in her thirties or forties who had recovered from COVID-19. Both conserved end residues are part of each CDR3. The D gene is left open where the match is weak. Only part of the rows carry a size: once, few, many, or a class if the clone is expanded.

v_gene	d_gene	j_gene	abundance	CDR3aa	CDR3nt
TRBV11-3	TRBD2	TRBJ2-1	NA	CASLSGRARDEQFF	TGTGCCAGCCTCAGCGGGAGGGCACGTGATGAGCAGTTCTTC
TRBV21-1	NA	TRBJ1-2	NA	CASCGDRAPHGYTF	TGTGCCAGTTGCGGGGACAGGGCACCACATGGCTACACCTTC
TRBV3-1/TRBV3-2	TRBD1	TRBJ1-2	NA	CASSPETGGQNYGYTF	TGTGCCAGCAGCCCGGAGACAGGGGGCCAGAACTATGGCTACACCTTC
TRBV3-1/TRBV3-2	TRBD1	TRBJ2-7	NA	CASSQGGQGQLYEQYF	TGTGCCAGCAGCCAAGGGGGACAGGGGCAGCTCTACGAGCAGTACTTC
TRBV19	NA	TRBJ1-5	NA	CASSIPVRGGNQPQHF	TGTGCCAGTAGTATTCCCGTCAGGGGTGGAAATCAGCCCCAGCATTTT
TRBV7-2	NA	TRBJ1-1	NA	CASSLRKLGGSGPNTEAFF	TGTGCCAGCAGCTTAAGGAAACTAGGAGGTAGTGGGCCAAACACTGAAGCTTTCTTT
TRBV10-3	NA	TRBJ2-2	NA	CAISGGVGIGTGELFF	TGTGCCATCAGTGGGGGAGTAGGGATTGGCACCGGGGAGCTGTTTTTT
TRBV11-3	TRBD1	TRBJ1-2	NA	CASSLTGGYGYTF	TGTGCCAGCAGCTTGACAGGGGGCTATGGCTACACCTTC
TRBV7-9	TRBD1	TRBJ2-5	NA	CASSLAKRTGKGGETQYF	TGTGCCAGCAGCTTAGCGAAGCGGACAGGGAAGGGGGGAGAGACCCAGTACTTC
TRBV4-3	TRBD2	TRBJ2-7	NA	CASIGTSGMYEQYF	TGCGCCAGCATTGGGACTAGCGGGATGTACGAGCAGTACTTC
TRBV6-5	NA	TRBJ1-2	NA	CASRTFPGGYTF	TGTGCCAGCAGGACCTTTCCAGGGGGCTACACCTTC
TRBV3-1/TRBV3-2	NA	TRBJ1-5	NA	CASSRDGNQPQHF	TGTGCCAGCAGCCGAGACGGTAATCAGCCCCAGCATTTT
TRBV6-5	TRBD1	TRBJ1-1	NA	CASTLDRGNTEAFF	TGTGCCAGCACCCTCGACAGGGGGAACACTGAAGCTTTCTTT
TRBV30	NA	TRBJ1-4	NA	CAWSVEVEKLFF	TGTGCCTGGAGTGTAGAGGTCGAAAAACTGTTTTTT
TRBV7-2	NA	TRBJ1-1	NA	CASSLGRGNTEAFF	TGTGCCAGCAGCTTAGGCAGGGGGAACACTGAAGCTTTCTTT
TRBV18	NA	TRBJ2-7	NA	CASSPQKLTSSYEQYF	TGTGCCAGCTCACCACAAAAGCTTACGAGCTCCTACGAGCAGTACTTC
TRBV5-1	NA	TRBJ2-1	NA	CASSLDIRSQQFF	TGCGCCAGCAGCTTGGATATCCGTTCCCAGCAGTTCTTC
TRBV7-2	TRBD1	TRBJ1-4	NA	CASSQTGTGHRRGEKLFF	TGTGCCAGCAGCCAAACCGGGACAGGGCATAGGCGGGGTGAAAAACTGTTTTTT
TRBV5-4	NA	TRBJ1-1	few	CASSLSGFGNTEAFF	TGTGCCAGCAGCTTGTCGGGGTTCGGAAACACTGAAGCTTTCTTT
TRBV11-3	NA	TRBJ2-1	NA	CASSLEGRGHFYNEQFF	TGTGCCAGCAGCTTAGAGGGGCGGGGGCATTTCTACAATGAGCAGTTCTTC
TRBV18	NA	TRBJ1-2	NA	CASSPLTGKGFYGYTF	TGTGCCAGCTCACCCTTAACAGGGAAGGGATTCTATGGCTACACCTTC
TRBV5-1	NA	TRBJ2-7	few	CASSLRGNHEQYF	TGCGCCAGCAGCTTGAGAGGGAACCACGAGCAGTACTTC
TRBV15	NA	TRBJ2-1	NA	CATSRGRYNEQFF	TGTGCCACCAGCAGAGGGAGATACAATGAGCAGTTCTTC
TRBV20-1	TRBD1	TRBJ1-2	NA	CSASITGDGYTF	TGCAGTGCTAGTATTACAGGGGATGGCTACACCTTC
TRBV24-1	NA	TRBJ2-7	NA	CATSAGERDEQYF	TGTGCCACCAGTGCCGGGGAACGGGACGAGCAGTACTTC
TRBV25-1	TRBD1	TRBJ2-7	NA	CASSEGTGGPYEQYF	TGTGCCAGCAGTGAAGGGACAGGGGGTCCCTACGAGCAGTACTTC
TRBV30	TRBD2	TRBJ2-3	NA	CAWSPPGAGADTQYF	TGTGCCTGGAGCCCCCCGGGAGCGGGAGCAGATACGCAGTATTTT
TRBV6-5	TRBD2	TRBJ2-1	NA	CASSYDGLAEGEQFF	TGTGCCAGCAGTTATGATGGACTAGCGGAAGGTGAGCAGTTCTTC
TRBV27	NA	TRBJ2-7	NA	CASGRTASYEQYF	TGTGCCAGCGGTAGGACAGCTTCCTACGAGCAGTACTTC
TRBV2	NA	TRBJ2-7	NA	CASKWAESYEQYF	TGTGCCAGCAAGTGGGCAGAGTCCTACGAGCAGTACTTC
TRBV28	NA	TRBJ1-2	NA	CASSPQTGLGRGYTF	TGTGCCAGCAGCCCCCAGACAGGCCTCGGACGTGGCTACACCTTC
TRBV5-1	TRBD2	TRBJ2-1	NA	CASSSGLAGVNEQFF	TGCGCCAGCAGCTCGGGACTAGCGGGAGTCAATGAGCAGTTCTTC
TRBV5-4	NA	TRBJ2-7	NA	CASTHGGFLDEQYF	TGTGCCAGCACTCATGGAGGGTTTCTGGACGAGCAGTACTTC